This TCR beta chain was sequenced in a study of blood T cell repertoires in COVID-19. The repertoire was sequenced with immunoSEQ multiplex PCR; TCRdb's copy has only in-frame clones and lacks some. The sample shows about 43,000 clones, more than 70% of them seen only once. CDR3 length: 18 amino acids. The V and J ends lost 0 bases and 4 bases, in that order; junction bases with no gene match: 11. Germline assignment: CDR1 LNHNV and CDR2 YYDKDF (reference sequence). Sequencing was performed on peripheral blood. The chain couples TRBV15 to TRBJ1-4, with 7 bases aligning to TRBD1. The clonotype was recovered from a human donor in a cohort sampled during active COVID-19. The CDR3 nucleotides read TGTGCCACCAGCAGAGATCGGGCGCCAGGGGGAGGTAATGAAAAACTGTTTTTT. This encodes CATSRDRAPGGGNEKLFF.